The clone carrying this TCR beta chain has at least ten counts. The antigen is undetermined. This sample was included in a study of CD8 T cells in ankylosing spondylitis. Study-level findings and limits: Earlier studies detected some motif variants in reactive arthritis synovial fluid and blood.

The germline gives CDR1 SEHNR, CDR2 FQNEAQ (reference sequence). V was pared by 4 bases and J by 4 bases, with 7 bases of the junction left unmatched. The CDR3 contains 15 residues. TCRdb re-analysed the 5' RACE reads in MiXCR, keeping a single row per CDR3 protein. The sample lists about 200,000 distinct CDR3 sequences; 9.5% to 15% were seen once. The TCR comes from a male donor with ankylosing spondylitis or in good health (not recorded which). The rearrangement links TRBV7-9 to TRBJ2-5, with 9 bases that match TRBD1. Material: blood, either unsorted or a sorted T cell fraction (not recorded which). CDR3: CASSSITGGRETQYF. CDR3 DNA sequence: TGTGCCAGCAGCTCAATCACAGGGGGCCGAGAGACCCAGTACTTC.